This entry concerns a single TCR beta chain. No cognate antigen has been identified for it. No base quality values were provided; no much bigger clone lies one nucleotide off. This entry is derived from a study of blood T cell repertoires in COVID-19 (dated by TCRdb to about 2020). In terms of the full investigation: The collaborator samples originated in the United States, Italy and Spain and spanned the acute and convalescent phases of COVID-19. The samples were drawn from the first 160 participants of the ongoing ImmuneRACE study and from 950 to 1,500 subjects provided by 6 global collaborators. Subjects who had been exposed to COVID-19, were actively infected with it, or had recovered from it provided the deeply sampled blood TCRbeta repertoires that made up the dataset. Nearly every sample came with metadata listing a de-identified subject ID, COVID-19 status, age in years and sex. The repertoires were made available in a free public database intended to serve as a resource for research on the immune response to SARS-CoV-2. The material from the prospective study consisted of cDNA or gDNA derived from T cells, B-cell-depleted T cells, or PBMCs. HLA class I and class II types, where available, came from metadata supplied by the sample provider rather than from assay-based typing.

The collaborating institutions used their own protocols to collect whole blood in K2EDTA tubes. For TCRbeta analysis, collaborator samples were shipped as frozen whole blood, as isolated PBMCs, or as DNA extracted from either sample type. TCRbeta CDR3 regions were amplified from genomic DNA by means of the immunoSEQ Assay, a bias-controlled multiplex PCR. Per the original workflow: The number of nucleated cells in each sample was estimated from the amplification of reference gene primers within the assay. Sequence reads were collapsed and filtered to measure the absolute abundance of every unique TCRbeta CDR3 rearrangement. For each sample, productive Simpson clonality was calculated as the square root of Simpson's diversity index across productive rearrangements. TCRdb re-hosts the immuneACCESS table, in-frame sequences only. Its copies lack some clones; in the studies checked, an unresolved V gene accounts for under half of them, and the cause for the rest is not known. The V and J calls and clone size come from that table; D and trimming were worked out from the DNA. The sample contains 200,000 or so clones, 65% to 85% of them found a single time. About 2.4% of the sample belongs to the ten largest clones.

V has 6 bases trimmed and J has 6 bases trimmed; junction bases matching no gene number 6. From its cysteine to its phenylalanine, the CDR3 spans 12 amino acids. Only CDR3 DNA remains: 36 bases, in frame from the first base. CDR1 and CDR2 (SQVTM, ANQGSEA) derive from the germline V gene. The investigation overall reported the following: The quantity of clinical and demographic metadata differed by source and by participant and was supplied without curation.

The receptor was isolated from a woman in her sixties with acute or convalescent COVID-19. The sequencing sample was made of peripheral blood. The sequence joins TRBV29-1 to TRBJ1-2; 8 central bases correspond to TRBD1. The CDR3 region has the sequence CSVPRQGHGYTF. The DNA is TGCAGCGTCCCCCGACAGGGGCATGGCTACACCTTC.